This T cell receptor beta chain was recorded in a study of blood T cell repertoires in COVID-19. Study-level background: There were acute and convalescent COVID-19 samples, and they came from the United States, Italy and Spain.

V was pared by 2 bases and J by 2 bases, with 13 bases between. This CDR3 comprises 15 residues. Germline V gives CDR1 LGHNT, CDR2 FRNRAP. Assay: immunoSEQ multiplex PCR; the TCRdb copy retains only in-frame clones and omits some. The sample yields some 520,000 clones, nearly 90% seen once. The V and J genes are TRBV12-5 and TRBJ2-7, with TRBD1 as a possible D gene (5 bases). Sequencing was carried out using peripheral blood. The TCR was taken from a man younger than 35 with COVID-19, enrolled during active disease. The CDR3 DNA reads TGTGCTAGTGGTTTGCCCCTAGGGGCTACCTACGAGCAGTACTTC. Translating gives CASGLPLGATYEQYF.